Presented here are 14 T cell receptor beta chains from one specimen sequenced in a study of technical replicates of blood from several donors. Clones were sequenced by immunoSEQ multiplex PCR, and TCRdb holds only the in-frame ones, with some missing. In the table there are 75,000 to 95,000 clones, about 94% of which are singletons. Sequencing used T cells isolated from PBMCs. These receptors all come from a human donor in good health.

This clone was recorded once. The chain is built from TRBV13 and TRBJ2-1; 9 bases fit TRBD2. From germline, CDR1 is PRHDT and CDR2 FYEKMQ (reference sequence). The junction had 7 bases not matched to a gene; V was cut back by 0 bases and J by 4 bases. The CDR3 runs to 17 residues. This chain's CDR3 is CASSLGLAGGIYNEQFF. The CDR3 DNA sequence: TGTGCCAGCAGCTTAGGCCTCGCGGGGGGGATTTACAATGAGCAGTTCTTC. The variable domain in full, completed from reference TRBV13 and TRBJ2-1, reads AAGVIQSPRHLIKEKRETATLKCYPIPRHDTVYWYQQGPGQDPQFLISFYEKMQSDKGSIPDRFSAQQFSDYHSELNMSSLELGDSALYFCASSLGLAGGIYNEQFFGPGTRLTVL.

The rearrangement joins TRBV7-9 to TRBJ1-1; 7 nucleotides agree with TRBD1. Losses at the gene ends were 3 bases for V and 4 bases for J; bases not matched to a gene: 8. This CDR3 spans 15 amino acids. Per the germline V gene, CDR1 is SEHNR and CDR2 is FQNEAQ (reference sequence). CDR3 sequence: CASSLTGSWTTEAFF. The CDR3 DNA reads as TGTGCCAGCAGCTTGACAGGGTCGTGGACCACTGAAGCTTTCTTT. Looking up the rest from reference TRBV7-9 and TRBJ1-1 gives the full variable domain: DTGVSQNPRHKITKRGQNVTFRCDPISEHNRLYWYRQTLGQGPEFLTYFQNEAQLEKSRLLSDRFSAERPKGSFSTLEIQRTEQGDSAMYLCASSLTGSWTTEAFFGQGTRLTVV.

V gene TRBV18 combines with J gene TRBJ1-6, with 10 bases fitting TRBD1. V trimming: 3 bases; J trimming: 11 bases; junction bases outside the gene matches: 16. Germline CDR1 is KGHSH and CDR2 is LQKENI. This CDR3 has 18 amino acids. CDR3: CASSPLRQGAHGFAPLHF. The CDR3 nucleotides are TGTGCCAGCTCACCGCTGAGACAGGGGGCGCATGGGTTCGCACCCCTCCACTTT.

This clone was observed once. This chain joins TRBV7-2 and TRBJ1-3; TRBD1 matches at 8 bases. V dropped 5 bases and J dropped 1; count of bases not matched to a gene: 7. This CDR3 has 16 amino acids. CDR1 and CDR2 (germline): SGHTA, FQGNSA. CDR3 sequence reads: CASSPRTGRSGNTIYF. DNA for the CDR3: TGTGCCAGCAGCCCCCGGACAGGGAGGTCTGGAAACACCATATATTTT.

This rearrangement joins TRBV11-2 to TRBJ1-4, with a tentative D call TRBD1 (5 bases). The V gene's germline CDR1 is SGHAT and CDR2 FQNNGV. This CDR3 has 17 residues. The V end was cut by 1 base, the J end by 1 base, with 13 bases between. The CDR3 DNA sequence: TGTGCCAGCAGCTTAGTGCAGGGAAGGTTAACTAATGAAAAACTGTTTTTT. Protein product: CASSLVQGRLTNEKLFF.

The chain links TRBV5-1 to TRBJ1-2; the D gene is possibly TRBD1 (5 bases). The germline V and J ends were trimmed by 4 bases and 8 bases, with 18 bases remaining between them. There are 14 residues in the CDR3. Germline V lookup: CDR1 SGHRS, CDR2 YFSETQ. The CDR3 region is CASSPSTGVEGYTF. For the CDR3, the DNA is TGCGCCAGCAGCCCATCGACGGGGGTAGAGGGCTACACCTTC.

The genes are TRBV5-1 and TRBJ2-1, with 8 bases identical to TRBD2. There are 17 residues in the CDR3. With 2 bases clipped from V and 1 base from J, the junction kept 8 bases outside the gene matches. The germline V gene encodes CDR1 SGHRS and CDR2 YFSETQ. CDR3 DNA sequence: TGCGCCAGCAGCTTTACTAGCGGAACTTATTCCTACAATGAGCAGTTCTTC. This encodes CASSFTSGTYSYNEQFF.

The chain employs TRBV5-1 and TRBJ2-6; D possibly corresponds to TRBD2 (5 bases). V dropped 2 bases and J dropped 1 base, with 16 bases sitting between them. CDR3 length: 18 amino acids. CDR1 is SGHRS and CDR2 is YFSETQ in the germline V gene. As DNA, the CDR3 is TGCGCCAGCAGCTTTGAACGAGGAACGGGGTCTGGGGCCAACGTCCTGACTTTC. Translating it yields CASSFERGTGSGANVLTF. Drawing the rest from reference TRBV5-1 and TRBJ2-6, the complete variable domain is KAGVTQTPRYLIKTRGQQVTLSCSPISGHRSVSWYQQTPGQGLQFLFEYFSETQRNKGNFPGRFSGRQFSNSRSEMNVSTLELGDSALYLCASSFERGTGSGANVLTFGAGSRLTVL.

The CDR3 spells CASSLMSGGASTDTQYF. The CDR3 nucleotides are TGTGCCAGCAGTTTGATGAGCGGGGGGGCTAGCACAGATACGCAGTATTTT. The gene calls are TRBV27 and TRBJ2-3, with 10 bases identical to TRBD2. The V and J ends lost 3 bases and 0 bases, in that order; junction bases with no gene match: 6. Looked up from germline, CDR1 is MNHEY and CDR2 is SMNVEV (reference sequence). The CDR3 consists of 17 residues.

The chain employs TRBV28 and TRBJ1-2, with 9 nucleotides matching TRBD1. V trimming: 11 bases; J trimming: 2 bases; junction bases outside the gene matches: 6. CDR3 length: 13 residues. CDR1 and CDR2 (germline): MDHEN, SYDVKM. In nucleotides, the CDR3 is TGTGCCGGGGGGACAGGGCCGAACTATGGCTACACCTTC. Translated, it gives CAGGTGPNYGYTF.

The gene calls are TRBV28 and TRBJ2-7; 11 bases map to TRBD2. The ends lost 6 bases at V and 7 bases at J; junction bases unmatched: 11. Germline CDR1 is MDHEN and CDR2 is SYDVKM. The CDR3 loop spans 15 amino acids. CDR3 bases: TGTGCCAGCAGGCTCTTAGCGGGGGGGCGAATGGAGCAGTACTTC. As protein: CASRLLAGGRMEQYF.

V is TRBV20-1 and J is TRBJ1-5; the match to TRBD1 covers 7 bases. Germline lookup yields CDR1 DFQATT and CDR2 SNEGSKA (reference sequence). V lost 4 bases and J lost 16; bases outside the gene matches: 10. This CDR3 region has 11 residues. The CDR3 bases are TGCAGTGCTATCCATCGAGACAGGGTCCATTTT. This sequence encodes CSAIHRDRVHF.

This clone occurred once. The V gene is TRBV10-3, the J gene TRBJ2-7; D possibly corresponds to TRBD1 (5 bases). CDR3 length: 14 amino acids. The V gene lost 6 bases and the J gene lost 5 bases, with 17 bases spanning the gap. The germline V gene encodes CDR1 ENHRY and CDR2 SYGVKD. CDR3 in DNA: TGTGCCATCAGCGATCGGTGGGGCCCAGACGAGCAGTACTTC. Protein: CAISDRWGPDEQYF.

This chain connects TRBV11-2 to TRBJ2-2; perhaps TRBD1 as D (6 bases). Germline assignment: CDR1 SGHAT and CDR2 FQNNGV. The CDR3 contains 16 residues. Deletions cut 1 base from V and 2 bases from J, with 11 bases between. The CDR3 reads CASSLVVTGNTGELFF. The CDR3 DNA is TGTGCCAGCAGCTTAGTTGTGACAGGAAACACCGGGGAGCTGTTTTTT.